Following are 25 T cell receptor beta chains from one sample sequenced in a study of T-cell reconstitution after alpha-beta-depleted transplantation in children. The authors prepared the TCRbeta library with unique molecular identifiers. TCRdb analysed the PCR reads with MiXCR anew, one entry per CDR3 protein. The table has 200,000 to 300,000 distinct CDR3 sequences, roughly a quarter seen once. The specimen was PBMCs, mostly from graft donor cells, collected 360 days after TCRalphabeta/CD19-depleted stem cell transplant. The receptors shown here come from a female patient aged 2-15 years who had a stem cell transplant for congenital amegakaryocytic thrombocytopenia, so the T cells may come from the graft donor.

This chain links TRBV7-8 with TRBJ2-3; 7 positions agree with TRBD2. The CDR3 has 14 amino acids. Germline CDR1 SGHVS, CDR2 FQNEAQ. V gave up 1 base and J gave up 8 bases; unmatched junction bases: 6. The CDR3 nucleotides are TGTGCCAGCAGCTTAGACGGGAGGAGGGGTACGCAGTATTTT. Translated, it gives CASSLDGRRGTQYF.

The rearrangement joins TRBV12-3 or TRBV12-4 to TRBJ2-7, with 8 bases aligning to TRBD2. Losses at the gene ends were 6 bases for V and 0 bases for J; bases not matched to a gene: 4. CDR3 length: 14 amino acids. As DNA, the CDR3 is TGTGCCAGCAGCCGGGGGGGGAGCTCCTACGAGCAGTACTTC. Amino acid sequence: CASSRGGSSYEQYF.

The chain carries TRBV11-3 and TRBJ2-1, with 10 bases fitting TRBD2. The V segment lost 5 bases and the J segment 13 bases; nucleotides outside the gene matches: 8. CDR1 and CDR2 from the germline V gene are SGHNT and YENEEA. The length of the CDR3 is 13 residues. CDR3 DNA sequence: TGTGCCAGCAGCCCGGCGGAGCGGGGGGGCCAGTTCTTC. This codes for CASSPAERGGQFF.

The gene calls are TRBV2 and TRBJ2-2, with D perhaps TRBD1 (5 bases). CDR1 SNHLY and CDR2 FYNNEI come from the germline V gene. V was shortened by 2 bases and J by 3 bases, with 13 bases between the two germline ends. The CDR3 loop spans 16 amino acids. The CDR3 region has the DNA TGTGCCAGCAGTGAATTAGGGGCCCTGGACACCGGGGAGCTGTTTTTT. Protein sequence: CASSELGALDTGELFF.

The V and J genes are TRBV24-1 and TRBJ2-7; D tentatively reads TRBD1 or TRBD2 (6 bases each). Per the germline V gene, CDR1 is KGHDR and CDR2 is SFDVKD. The CDR3 has 13 residues. V lost 10 bases to trimming and J lost 2 bases, with 14 bases between them. The CDR3 DNA is TGTGCCACAGAGGGGGGCCAACCCTACGAGCAGTACTTC. Its protein is CATEGGQPYEQYF.

This clonotype has just a few counts. V usage is TRBV3-1 and J usage is TRBJ2-7, with TRBD1 identical over 8 bases. Germline lookup yields CDR1 LGHDT and CDR2 YNNKEL (reference sequence). The V gene end was trimmed by 4 bases and the J gene end by 4 bases; junction bases not matched to a gene: 12. CDR3 size: 16 residues. CDR3: CASSPLTGTGIYEQYF. For the CDR3, the DNA is TGTGCCAGCAGCCCCTTAACCGGGACAGGCATTTACGAGCAGTACTTC.

The rearrangement links TRBV19 to TRBJ2-3; 8 bases line up with TRBD2. J gave up 8 bases and V 4 bases, and 17 bases lay outside the gene matches. Germline-derived CDR1 and CDR2 are LNHDA and SQIVND (reference sequence). The CDR3 has 17 residues. The CDR3 region has the DNA TGTGCCAGTAGTAAGGGTGGTGGAATAGCGGGATCAAGTACGCAGTATTTT. Amino acids: CASSKGGGIAGSSTQYF.

V usage is TRBV7-8 and J usage is TRBJ2-3; 7 nucleotides line up with TRBD2. The trim removed 10 bases at V and 6 bases at J, leaving 10 bases unmatched. Germline CDR1 and CDR2: SGHVS and FQNEAQ. CDR3 length equals 13 residues. The CDR3 here is CAIRTRAPDTQYF. CDR3 DNA: TGTGCCATTCGGACTAGGGCCCCGGATACGCAGTATTTT.

In its sample, this clonotype was seen a few times. The chain links TRBV24-1 to TRBJ2-3; 9 nucleotides align to TRBD2. Germline CDR1 is KGHDR and CDR2 is SFDVKD. The V and J ends lost 2 bases and 3 bases, in that order; junction bases with no gene match: 2. The CDR3 contains 15 residues. The CDR3 nucleotides are TGTGCCACCAGTGATTCGGGACTAGCTACAGATACGCAGTATTTT. It encodes CATSDSGLATDTQYF.

The sample holds many counts of this clonotype. The rearrangement joins TRBV12-3 or TRBV12-4 to TRBJ2-1, with a possible D match to TRBD2 (6 bases). The V end lost 4 bases, the J end lost 3 bases, and 10 bases lay between the germline ends. This CDR3 comprises 14 residues. The CDR3 coding sequence is TGTGCCAGCAGTTCAGAGCGGGTCTACAATGAGCAGTTCTTC. Encoded protein: CASSSERVYNEQFF.

J is TRBJ2-3 and V is TRBV7-2, with 7 bases matching TRBD1. The CDR3 has 15 amino acids. The V gene's germline CDR1 is SGHTA and CDR2 FQGNSA. V lost 5 bases, J lost 2 bases, and 7 bases stayed unmatched. CDR3 in amino acids: CASSGRDRTTDTQYF. The CDR3 DNA follows: TGTGCCAGCAGCGGACGGGACAGAACCACAGATACGCAGTATTTT.

The chain carries TRBV7-2 and TRBJ1-5; no clear D. Germline V gives CDR1 SGHTA, CDR2 FQGNSA. Trimming left V 1 base short and J 1 base short, with 11 bases between. This CDR3 contains 16 residues. CDR3 loop: CASSLVARGSNQPQHF. DNA for the CDR3: TGTGCCAGCAGCTTAGTGGCCCGAGGGAGCAATCAGCCCCAGCATTTT.

This clonotype came up many times. The chain combines TRBV6-2 or TRBV6-3 with TRBJ2-1, with D unclear. V lost 2 bases and J 4 bases, leaving 9 bases between the germline ends. The CDR3 has 14 amino acids. The germline gives CDR1 MNHEY, CDR2 SVGEGT. The CDR3 bases are TGTGCCAGCAGTTACGGAGTGTCTTACAATGAGCAGTTCTTC. Protein product: CASSYGVSYNEQFF.

This rearrangement joins TRBV20-1 to TRBJ2-1; maybe TRBD2 (5 bases). This CDR3 has 15 residues. The ends were cut back, 2 bases at V and 6 bases at J, with 17 bases in the middle. Germline CDR1 and CDR2: DFQATT and SNEGSKA (reference sequence). The CDR3 region is CSARSGLLLSNEQFF. As DNA, the CDR3 is TGCAGTGCTAGATCAGGACTCCTACTATCCAATGAGCAGTTCTTC.

This clonotype was seen a few times. The J gene is TRBJ1-1, the V gene TRBV29-1; no clear D. V was trimmed by 4 bases and J by 0 bases, leaving 6 bases between them. The CDR3 has 12 residues. The germline V gene has CDR1 SQVTM and CDR2 ANQGSEA. CDR3 nucleotides: TGCAGCGTTGCGGGAGTGAACACTGAAGCTTTCTTT. Encoded protein: CSVAGVNTEAFF.

This clonotype was picked up a small number of times. The chain is built from TRBV28 and TRBJ1-4; 7 bases fit TRBD1. The CDR3 extends over 16 amino acids. With 3 bases clipped from V and 4 bases from J, the junction kept 8 bases outside the gene matches. The germline V gene encodes CDR1 MDHEN and CDR2 SYDVKM. The CDR3 loop reads CASSFQTTGFNEKLFF. CDR3 in DNA: TGTGCCAGCAGTTTCCAAACGACAGGGTTTAATGAAAAACTGTTTTTT.

This clonotype was counted a few times. The V gene is TRBV29-1, the J gene TRBJ2-7, with 9 bases fitting TRBD2. V lost 3 bases to trimming and J lost 2 bases; unmatched junction nucleotides: 14. The CDR3 covers 17 residues. CDR1 and CDR2 from the germline V gene are SQVTM and ANQGSEA. CDR3 amino acids: CSVEIFIPAGGPYEQYF. The CDR3, as DNA: TGCAGCGTTGAGATTTTTATACCGGCGGGAGGGCCCTACGAGCAGTACTTC.

The chain carries TRBV10-1 and TRBJ2-1; no definite D call. This CDR3 is built from 13 residues. Trimming removed 2 bases from V and 8 bases from J, with 10 bases in between. In germline, CDR1 is WNHNN, CDR2 SYGVQD (reference sequence). The CDR3 sequence: CASSEHGWHEQFF. The DNA for the CDR3 is TGCGCCAGCAGTGAGCACGGGTGGCATGAGCAGTTCTTC.

This clonotype was observed a few times. The chain has TRBV4-1 and TRBJ2-2; D not certain. Per the germline V gene, CDR1 is MGHRA and CDR2 is YSYEKL. The V end lost 0 bases, the J end lost 3 bases, and 8 bases lay between the germline ends. This CDR3 has 15 amino acids. Written as DNA, the CDR3 is TGCGCCAGCAGCCAAGATGCCTTGGACACCGGGGAGCTGTTTTTT. Translation: CASSQDALDTGELFF.

This clonotype was counted only a few times. The rearrangement joins TRBV4-1 to TRBJ1-1; D ambiguous. V dropped 1 base and J dropped 3 bases, with 6 bases sitting between them. CDR1 and CDR2 from the germline V gene are MGHRA and YSYEKL. This CDR3 has 13 residues. The CDR3 reads CASSQVVDTEAFF. CDR3 in DNA: TGCGCCAGCAGCCAAGTGGTGGACACTGAAGCTTTCTTT.

This clonotype occurred many times. This chain joins TRBV9 and TRBJ1-4; D gene ambiguous. Trimming took 4 bases from V and 15 from J, leaving 19 bases between them. The germline gives CDR1 SGDLS, CDR2 YYNGEE. The CDR3 is made up of 13 amino acids. CDR3 protein: CASSPRLWDEVFF. CDR3 nucleotide sequence: TGTGCCAGCAGCCCCAGGCTGTGGGATGAGGTGTTTTTT.

In this sample, this clonotype turned up a few times. The J gene is TRBJ2-5, the V gene TRBV2; tentative D call: TRBD2 (6 bases). This CDR3 spans 14 amino acids. CDR1 and CDR2 (germline): SNHLY, FYNNEI. The ends were cut back, 3 bases at V and 3 bases at J, with 11 bases in the middle. The CDR3 loop is CASSEGRGEETQYF. CDR3 DNA sequence: TGTGCCAGCAGTGAGGGGCGGGGTGAAGAGACCCAGTACTTC.

This clonotype was seen a handful of times. This rearrangement joins TRBV14 to TRBJ2-7, with 8 bases matching TRBD1. Trimming removed 3 bases from V and 3 bases from J; junction bases left unmatched: 7. This CDR3 is built from 15 residues. In germline, CDR1 is SGHDN, CDR2 FVKESK. CDR3 sequence reads: CASSQHGTGLYEQYF. DNA for the CDR3: TGTGCCAGCAGCCAGCATGGGACAGGACTCTACGAGCAGTACTTC.

This clonotype has a handful of counts. Here the CDR3 reads CSARDPGLNQPQHF. In nucleotides, the CDR3 is TGCAGTGCTAGAGACCCCGGTCTTAATCAGCCCCAGCATTTT. The chain has TRBV20-1 and TRBJ1-5; D is undetermined. Trimming pared 0 bases from V and 4 bases from J, leaving 10 bases between. CDR1 is DFQATT and CDR2 is SNEGSKA in the germline V gene (reference sequence). This CDR3 is 14 amino acids long.

This clonotype turned up a few times. This sequence joins TRBV12-3 or TRBV12-4 and TRBJ2-5; a weak D match, TRBD2 (6 bases). V lost 3 bases and J 9 bases, leaving 8 bases between the germline ends. The CDR3 runs 11 residues. CDR3 nucleotide sequence: TGTGCCAGCAGTTTCTGGGAGGCCCAGTACTTC. The encoded protein is CASSFWEAQYF.